This T cell receptor (beta chain) was recovered during a study of circulating tumor DNA in untreated peripheral T-cell lymphoma. General observations from the study: Tumor-specific clonotypes were found in less than 85% of patients.

CDR3 size: 16 residues. V lost 3 bases, J lost 4 bases, and 5 bases stayed unmatched. Germline-derived CDR1 and CDR2 are SGHDN and FVKESK. Using immunoSEQ multiplex PCR, the repertoire was profiled, and TCRdb retains in-frame clones only, with some absent. In the table there are 2,000 to 2,500 clones, 71% of which are singletons. With respect to this clone: Antigen: not known.

The tumor tissue sample was taken at baseline before any treatment. This clonotype was obtained from a human donor with peripheral T-cell lymphoma. The chain recombines TRBV14 with TRBJ1-4, with TRBD1 identical over 10 bases. The sequenced material came from tumor tissue. The CDR3 DNA follows: TGTGCCAGCAGCCAGCGACAGGGGGCGGGTAATGAAAAACTGTTTTTT. Protein sequence: CASSQRQGAGNEKLFF.